This TCR beta chain was identified during a study of cytomegalovirus exposure and HLA in healthy donors. Study-wide results and limits: Across all donors, roughly uniform sequencing depth was an assumption of the presence/absence analyses. HLA alleles were associated with roughly 15,000 TCR beta sequences in a later analysis at 0.05 false discovery rate. Reports described diagnosis of cytomegalovirus status by the classifier as highly specific and sensitive.

On this clone: Its antigen is still unknown.

Trimming shortened V by 7 bases and J by 1 base, and 8 bases separated the two germline ends. Germline V gives CDR1 SGHAT, CDR2 FQNNGV. The CDR3 runs 13 residues. The PCR made use of 60 Vbeta and 13 Jbeta primers. TCRdb's copy holds only in-frame clones and misses some; the assay was immunoSEQ multiplex PCR. The top ten hold approximately 4.2% of the sample, which has under 150,000 clones, around 80% seen once. The source of this sequence is a woman aged 40 to 50 in good health and CMV-seropositive. Sample: PBMCs. The chain joins TRBV11-2 to TRBJ1-3; D is undetermined. CDR3 in DNA: TGTGCCAGCACCGGAGGATCTGGAAACACCATATATTTT. This gives the protein CASTGGSGNTIYF.